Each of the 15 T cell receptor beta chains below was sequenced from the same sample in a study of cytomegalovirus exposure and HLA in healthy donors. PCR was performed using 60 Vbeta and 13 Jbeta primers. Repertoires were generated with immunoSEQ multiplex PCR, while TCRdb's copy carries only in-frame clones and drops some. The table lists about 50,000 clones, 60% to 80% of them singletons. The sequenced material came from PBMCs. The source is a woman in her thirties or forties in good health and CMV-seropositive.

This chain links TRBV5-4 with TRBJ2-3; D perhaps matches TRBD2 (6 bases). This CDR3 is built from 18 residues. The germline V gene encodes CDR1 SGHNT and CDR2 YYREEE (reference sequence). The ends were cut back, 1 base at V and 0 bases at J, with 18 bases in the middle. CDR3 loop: CASSLLSRGSTSTDTQYF. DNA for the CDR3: TGTGCCAGCAGCTTGCTGTCCCGGGGGTCGACTAGCACAGATACGCAGTATTTT.

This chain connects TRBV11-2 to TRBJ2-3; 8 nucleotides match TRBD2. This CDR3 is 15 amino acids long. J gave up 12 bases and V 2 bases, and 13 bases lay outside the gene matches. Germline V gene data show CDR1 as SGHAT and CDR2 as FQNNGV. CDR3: CASSLRAGGEGTQYF. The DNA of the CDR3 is TGTGCCAGCAGCTTAAGGGCGGGGGGCGAGGGGACCCAGTATTTT.

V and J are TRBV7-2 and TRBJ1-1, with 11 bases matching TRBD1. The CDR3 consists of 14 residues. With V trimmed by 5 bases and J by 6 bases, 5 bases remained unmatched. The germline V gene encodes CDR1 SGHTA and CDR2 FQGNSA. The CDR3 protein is CASSNPGQGAEAFF. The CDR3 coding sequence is TGTGCCAGCAGCAACCCGGGACAGGGGGCTGAAGCTTTCTTT.

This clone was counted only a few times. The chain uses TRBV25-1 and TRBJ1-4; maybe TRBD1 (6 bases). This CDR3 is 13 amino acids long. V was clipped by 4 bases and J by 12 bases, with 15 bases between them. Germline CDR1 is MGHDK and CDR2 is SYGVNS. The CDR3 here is CASSGDRMKELFF. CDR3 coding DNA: TGTGCCAGCAGTGGTGACAGGATGAAAGAACTGTTTTTT.

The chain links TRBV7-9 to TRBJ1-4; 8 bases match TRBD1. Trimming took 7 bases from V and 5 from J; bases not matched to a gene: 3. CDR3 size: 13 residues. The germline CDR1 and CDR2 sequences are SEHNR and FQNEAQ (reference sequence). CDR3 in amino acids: CASNQGANEKLFF. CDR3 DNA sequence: TGTGCCAGCAACCAGGGGGCCAATGAAAAACTGTTTTTT.

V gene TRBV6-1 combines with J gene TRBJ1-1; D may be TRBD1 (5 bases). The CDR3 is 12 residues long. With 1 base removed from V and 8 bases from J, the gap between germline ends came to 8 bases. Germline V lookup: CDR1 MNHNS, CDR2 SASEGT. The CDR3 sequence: CASSEVKGEAFF. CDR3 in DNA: TGTGCCAGCAGTGAAGTAAAGGGGGAAGCTTTCTTT.

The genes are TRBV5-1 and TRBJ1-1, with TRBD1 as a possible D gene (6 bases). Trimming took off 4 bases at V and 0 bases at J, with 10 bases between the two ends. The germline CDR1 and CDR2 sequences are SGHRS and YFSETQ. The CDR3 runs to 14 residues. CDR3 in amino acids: CASSQQGMNTEAFF. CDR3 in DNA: TGCGCCAGCAGCCAACAGGGCATGAACACTGAAGCTTTCTTT.

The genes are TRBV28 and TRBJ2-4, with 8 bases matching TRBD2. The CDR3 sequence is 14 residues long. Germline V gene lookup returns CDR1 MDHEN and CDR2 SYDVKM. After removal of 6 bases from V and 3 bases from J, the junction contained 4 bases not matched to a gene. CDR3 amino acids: CASRTGGVKNIQYF. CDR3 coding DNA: TGTGCCAGCAGGACGGGGGGGGTCAAAAACATTCAGTACTTC.

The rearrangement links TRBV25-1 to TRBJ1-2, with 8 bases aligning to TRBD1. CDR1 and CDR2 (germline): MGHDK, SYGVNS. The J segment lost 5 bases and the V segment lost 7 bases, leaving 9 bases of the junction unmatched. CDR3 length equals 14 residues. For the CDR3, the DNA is TGTGCCAGCAAGAGGACAGGGTTATTTTATGGCTACACCTTC. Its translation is CASKRTGLFYGYTF.

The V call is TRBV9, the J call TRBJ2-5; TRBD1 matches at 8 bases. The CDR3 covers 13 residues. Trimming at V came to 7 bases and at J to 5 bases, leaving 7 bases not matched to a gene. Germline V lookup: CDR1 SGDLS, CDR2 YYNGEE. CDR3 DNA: TGTGCCAGCGGGGGACAGGCCGTCGAGACCCAGTACTTC. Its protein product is CASGGQAVETQYF.

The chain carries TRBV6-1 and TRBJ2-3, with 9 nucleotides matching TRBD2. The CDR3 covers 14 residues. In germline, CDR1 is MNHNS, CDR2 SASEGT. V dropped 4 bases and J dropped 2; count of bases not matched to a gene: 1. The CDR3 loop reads CASSGGGATDTQYF. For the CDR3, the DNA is TGTGCCAGCAGTGGCGGGGGGGCCACAGATACGCAGTATTTT.

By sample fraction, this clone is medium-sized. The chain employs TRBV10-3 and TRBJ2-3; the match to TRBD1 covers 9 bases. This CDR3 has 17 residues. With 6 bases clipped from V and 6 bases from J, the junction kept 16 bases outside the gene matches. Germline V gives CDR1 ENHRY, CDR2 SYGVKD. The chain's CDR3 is CAISGSPPGQGSDTQYF. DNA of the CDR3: TGTGCCATCAGCGGGTCCCCGCCGGGACAGGGTTCCGATACGCAGTATTTT.

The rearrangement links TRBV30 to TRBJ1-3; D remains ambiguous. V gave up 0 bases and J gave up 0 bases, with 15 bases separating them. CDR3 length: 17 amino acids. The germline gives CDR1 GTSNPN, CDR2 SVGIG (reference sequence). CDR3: CAWSVAGAGSSGNTIYF. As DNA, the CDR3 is TGTGCCTGGAGTGTAGCGGGAGCAGGTAGCTCTGGAAACACCATATATTTT.

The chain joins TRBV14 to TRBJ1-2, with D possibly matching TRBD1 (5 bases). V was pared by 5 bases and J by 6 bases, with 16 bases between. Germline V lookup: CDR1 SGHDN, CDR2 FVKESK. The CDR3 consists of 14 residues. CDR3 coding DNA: TGTGCCAGCAGCTTCCGGGACGGAGGGAATGGCTACACCTTC. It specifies CASSFRDGGNGYTF.

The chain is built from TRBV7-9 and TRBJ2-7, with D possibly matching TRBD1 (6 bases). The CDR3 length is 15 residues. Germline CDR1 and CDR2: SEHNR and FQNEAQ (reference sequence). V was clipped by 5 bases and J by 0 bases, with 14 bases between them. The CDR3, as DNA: TGTGCCAGCAGCCCGAGGACAGTGAGCTCCTACGAGCAGTACTTC. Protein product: CASSPRTVSSYEQYF. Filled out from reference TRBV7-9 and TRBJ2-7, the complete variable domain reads DTGVSQNPRHKITKRGQNVTFRCDPISEHNRLYWYRQTLGQGPEFLTYFQNEAQLEKSRLLSDRFSAERPKGSFSTLEIQRTEQGDSAMYLCASSPRTVSSYEQYFGPGTRLTVT.